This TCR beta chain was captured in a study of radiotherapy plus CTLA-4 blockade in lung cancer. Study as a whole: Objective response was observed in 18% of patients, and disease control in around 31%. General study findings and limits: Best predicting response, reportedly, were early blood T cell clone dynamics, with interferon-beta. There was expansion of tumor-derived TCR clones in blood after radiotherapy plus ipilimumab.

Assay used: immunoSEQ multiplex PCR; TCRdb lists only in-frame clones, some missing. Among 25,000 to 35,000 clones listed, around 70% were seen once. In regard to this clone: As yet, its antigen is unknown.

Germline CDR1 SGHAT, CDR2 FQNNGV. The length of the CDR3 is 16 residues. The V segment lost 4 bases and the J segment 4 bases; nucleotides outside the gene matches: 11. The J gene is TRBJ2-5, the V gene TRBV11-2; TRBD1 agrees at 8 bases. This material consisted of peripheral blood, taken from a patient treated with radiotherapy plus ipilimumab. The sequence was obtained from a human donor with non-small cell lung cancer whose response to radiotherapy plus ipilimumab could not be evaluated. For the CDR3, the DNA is TGTGCCAGCAGCTCAGTGACAGGGGCTGTTCGAGAGACCCAGTACTTC. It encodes CASSSVTGAVRETQYF.